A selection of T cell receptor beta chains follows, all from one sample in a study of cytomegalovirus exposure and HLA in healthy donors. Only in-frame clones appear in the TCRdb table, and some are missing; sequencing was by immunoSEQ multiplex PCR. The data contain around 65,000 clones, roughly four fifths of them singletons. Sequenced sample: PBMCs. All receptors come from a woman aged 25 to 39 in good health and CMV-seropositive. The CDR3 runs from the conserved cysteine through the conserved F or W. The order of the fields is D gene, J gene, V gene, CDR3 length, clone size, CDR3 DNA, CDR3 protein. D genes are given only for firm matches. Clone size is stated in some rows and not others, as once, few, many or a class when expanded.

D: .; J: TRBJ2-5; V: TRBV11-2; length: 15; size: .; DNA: TGTGCCAGCAGCTTCCGGGGGAGACGATCAGAGACCCAGTACTTC; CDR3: CASSFRGRRSETQYF
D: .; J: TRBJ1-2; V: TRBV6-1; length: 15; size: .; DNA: TGTGCCAGCAGTGGCACCGCAGGCCCTGGCTATGGCTACACCTTC; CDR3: CASSGTAGPGYGYTF
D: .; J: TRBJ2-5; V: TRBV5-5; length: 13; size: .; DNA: TGTGCCAGCAGCTTAAAAGGGGGAGAGACCCAGTACTTC; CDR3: CASSLKGGETQYF
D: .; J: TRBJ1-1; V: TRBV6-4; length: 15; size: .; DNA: TGTGCCAGCAGTGACCGATCCAGGGAGAACACTGAAGCTTTCTTT; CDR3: CASSDRSRENTEAFF
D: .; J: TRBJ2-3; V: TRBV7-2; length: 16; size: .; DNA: TGTGCCAGCAGCCCAAGGGGCACAGGGAGCACAGATACGCAGTATTTT; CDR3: CASSPRGTGSTDTQYF
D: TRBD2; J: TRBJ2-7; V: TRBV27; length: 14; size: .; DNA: TGTGCCAGCAGTACTAGCGGGAGTAACTACGAGCAGTACTTC; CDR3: CASSTSGSNYEQYF
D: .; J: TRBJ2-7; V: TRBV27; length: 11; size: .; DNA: TGTGCCAGCAGTTCGAGTTACGAGCAGTACTTC; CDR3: CASSSSYEQYF
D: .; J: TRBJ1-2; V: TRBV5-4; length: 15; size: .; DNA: TGTGCCAGCAGCTTGTTGGGGACTTCTAACTATGGCTACACCTTC; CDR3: CASSLLGTSNYGYTF
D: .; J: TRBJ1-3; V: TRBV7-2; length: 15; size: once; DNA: TGTGCCAGCAGCGGGCGGGTGTCCTCTGGAAACACCATATATTTT; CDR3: CASSGRVSSGNTIYF
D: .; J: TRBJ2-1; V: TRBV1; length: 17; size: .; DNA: TGCACCAGCAGCCCGACGAAGAAGAGGGGGGGCTACAATGAGCAGTTCTTC; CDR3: CTSSPTKKRGGYNEQFF
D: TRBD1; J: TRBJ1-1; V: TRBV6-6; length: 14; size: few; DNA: TGTGCCAGCAGGGACAGGGGGTGGAACACTGAAGCTTTCTTT; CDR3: CASRDRGWNTEAFF
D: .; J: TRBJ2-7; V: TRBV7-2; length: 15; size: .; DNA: TGTGCCAGCAGCTTAGCGGGAGCGTCCTCCTACGAGCAGTACTTC; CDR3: CASSLAGASSYEQYF
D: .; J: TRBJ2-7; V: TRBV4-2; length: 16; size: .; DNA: TGTGCCAGCAGCCAAGAAGTTGAGAGGGCCTGGTACGAGCAGTACTTC; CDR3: CASSQEVERAWYEQYF
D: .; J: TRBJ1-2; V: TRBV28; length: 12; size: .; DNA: TGTGCCAGCAGTTGGGGGACATCTGGCTACACCTTC; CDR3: CASSWGTSGYTF
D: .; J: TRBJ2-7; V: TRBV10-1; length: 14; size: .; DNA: TGCGCCAGCAGTGAGACTCCACTAGCCAGCGAGCAGTACTTC; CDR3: CASSETPLASEQYF
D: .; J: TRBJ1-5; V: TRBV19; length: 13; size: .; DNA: TGTGCCAGTAGTATTTACGGGAGTCAGCCCCAGCATTTT; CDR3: CASSIYGSQPQHF
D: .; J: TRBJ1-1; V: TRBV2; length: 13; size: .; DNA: TGTGCCAGCAGTGTCCTCGGGGGGGCTGAAGCTTTCTTT; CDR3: CASSVLGGAEAFF
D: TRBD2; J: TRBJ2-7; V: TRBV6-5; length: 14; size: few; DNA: TGTGCCAGCAGTTGGGTCGGGAGGGCCCACGAGCAGTACTTC; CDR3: CASSWVGRAHEQYF
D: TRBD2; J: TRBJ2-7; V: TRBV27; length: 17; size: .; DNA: TGTGCCAGCAGCCCTAATTCCGGACTAGCGGGAAGCGACGAGCAGTACTTC; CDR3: CASSPNSGLAGSDEQYF
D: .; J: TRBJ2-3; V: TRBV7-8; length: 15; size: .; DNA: TGTGCCAGCAGCTTAGTTATGGCCCAAATAGATACGCAGTATTTT; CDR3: CASSLVMAQIDTQYF
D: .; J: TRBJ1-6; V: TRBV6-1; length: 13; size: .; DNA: TGTGCCACCACCGGCAGGGTGAATTCACCCCTCCACTTT; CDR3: CATTGRVNSPLHF
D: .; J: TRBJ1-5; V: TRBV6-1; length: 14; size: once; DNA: TGTGCCAGCAGGATGGACAGCCTCAATCAGCCCCAGCATTTT; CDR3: CASRMDSLNQPQHF
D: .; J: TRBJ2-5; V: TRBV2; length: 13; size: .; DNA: TGTGCCAGCAGCCTACTAGAACAAGAGACCCAGTACTTC; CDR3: CASSLLEQETQYF
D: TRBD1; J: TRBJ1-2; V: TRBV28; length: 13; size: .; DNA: TGTGCCAGTGGGACAGCTCCTAACTATGGCTACACCTTC; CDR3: CASGTAPNYGYTF
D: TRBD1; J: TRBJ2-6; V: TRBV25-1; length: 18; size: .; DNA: TGTGCCAGCAGTAAAGCCGGGACAGGGGTGTCAGGGGCCAACGTCCTGACTTTC; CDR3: CASSKAGTGVSGANVLTF
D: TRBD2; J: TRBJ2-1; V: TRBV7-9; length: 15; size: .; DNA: TGTGCCAGCAGCTCCCGACTAGCGGGAGTCTATGAGCAGTTCTTC; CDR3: CASSSRLAGVYEQFF
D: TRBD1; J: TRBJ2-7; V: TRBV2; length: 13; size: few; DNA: TGTGCCAGCAGTGGGACGGACAGGTACCGTTACTACTTC; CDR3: CASSGTDRYRYYF
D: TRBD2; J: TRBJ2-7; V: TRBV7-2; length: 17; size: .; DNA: TGTGCCAGCAGCTTAGCCACCGGGACTAAAAGGGCCTACGAGCAGTACTTC; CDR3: CASSLATGTKRAYEQYF
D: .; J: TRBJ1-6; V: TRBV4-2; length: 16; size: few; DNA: TGTGCCAGCAGCCAAGGAAATCGTGACAGACTTAAACCCCTCCACTTT; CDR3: CASSQGNRDRLKPLHF
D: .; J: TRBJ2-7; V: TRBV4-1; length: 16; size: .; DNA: TGCGCCAGCAGCCAAATAGACAGGCGACCAACCTACGAGCAGTACTTC; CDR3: CASSQIDRRPTYEQYF
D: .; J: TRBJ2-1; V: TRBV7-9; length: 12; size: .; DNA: TGTGCCAGCAGCCCCAGCGGGCGTGAGCAGTTCTTC; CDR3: CASSPSGREQFF
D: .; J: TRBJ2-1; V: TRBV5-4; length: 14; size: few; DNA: TGTGCCAGCAGCGGGACTTCCTCCTACAATGAGCAGTTCTTC; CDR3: CASSGTSSYNEQFF
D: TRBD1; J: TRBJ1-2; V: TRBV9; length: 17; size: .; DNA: TGTGCCAGCAGCTCGGGACAGGGGTCCCCTACAAACTATGGCTACACCTTC; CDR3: CASSSGQGSPTNYGYTF
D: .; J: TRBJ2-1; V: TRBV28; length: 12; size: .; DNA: TGTGCCAGCAGTTTTGACTCGGGGGAGCAGTTCTTC; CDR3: CASSFDSGEQFF
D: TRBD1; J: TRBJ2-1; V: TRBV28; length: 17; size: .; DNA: TGTGCCAGCAGTCCTCCAAGACAGGGTACCACCTACAATGAGCAGTTCTTC; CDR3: CASSPPRQGTTYNEQFF
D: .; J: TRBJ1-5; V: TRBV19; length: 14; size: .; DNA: TGTGCCAGTAGTATGGCTGATAGCAATCAGCCCCAGCATTTT; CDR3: CASSMADSNQPQHF
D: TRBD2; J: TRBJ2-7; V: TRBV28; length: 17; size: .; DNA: TGTGCCAGCAGTTTAAGGGGTGGGGCTAGCGGATCCTACGAGCAGTACTTC; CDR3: CASSLRGGASGSYEQYF
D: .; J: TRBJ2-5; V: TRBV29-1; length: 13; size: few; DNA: TGCAGCACTAGGGGCGGGGCGCAAGAGACCCAGTACTTC; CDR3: CSTRGGAQETQYF
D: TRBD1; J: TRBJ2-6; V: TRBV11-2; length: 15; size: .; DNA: TGTGCCAGCAGCTCGACAGGGATCGGGGCCAACGTCCTGACTTTC; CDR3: CASSSTGIGANVLTF
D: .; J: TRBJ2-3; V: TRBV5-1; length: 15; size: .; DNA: TGCGCCAGCAGCTTGGCCGGGAAGAGCACAGATACGCAGTATTTT; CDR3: CASSLAGKSTDTQYF
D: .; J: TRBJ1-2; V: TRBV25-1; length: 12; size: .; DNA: TGTGCCAGCAGGAGTCGGGACTATGGCTACACCTTC; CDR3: CASRSRDYGYTF
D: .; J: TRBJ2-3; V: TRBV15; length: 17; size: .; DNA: TGTGCCACCAGCAGAGATCGCGATAGCCTAGTAGGAGATACGCAGTATTTT; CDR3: CATSRDRDSLVGDTQYF
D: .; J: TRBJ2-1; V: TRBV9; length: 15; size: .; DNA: TGTGCCAGCAGCGTAGGAAACAGTCCAAACAATGAGCAGTTCTTC; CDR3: CASSVGNSPNNEQFF
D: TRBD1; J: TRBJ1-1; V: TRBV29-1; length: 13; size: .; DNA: TGCAGCGTTAGGGACAGGGGGAACACTGAAGCTTTCTTT; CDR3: CSVRDRGNTEAFF
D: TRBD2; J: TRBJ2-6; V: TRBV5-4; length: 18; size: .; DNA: TGTGCCAGCAGCTTGCAGGGAGCGGGAAGCTCTGGGGCCAACGTCCTGACTTTC; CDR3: CASSLQGAGSSGANVLTF
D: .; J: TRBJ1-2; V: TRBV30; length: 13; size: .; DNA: TGTGCCTGGAGTGTACGTACCGGCTATGGCTACACCTTC; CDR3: CAWSVRTGYGYTF
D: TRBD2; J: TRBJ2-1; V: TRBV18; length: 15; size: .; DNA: TGTGCCAGCTCGTACCCGGGACTAGGCCACAATGAGCAGTTCTTC; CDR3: CASSYPGLGHNEQFF
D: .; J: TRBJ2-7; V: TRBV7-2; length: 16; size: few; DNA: TGTGCCAGCAGCTTAGTAGGGGGGAGGGTCTCCTACGAGCAGTACTTC; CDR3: CASSLVGGRVSYEQYF
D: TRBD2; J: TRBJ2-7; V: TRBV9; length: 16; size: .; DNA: TGTGCCAGCAGCGCGACCCGGGGGGGGGAAACCTACGAGCAGTACTTC; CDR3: CASSATRGGETYEQYF
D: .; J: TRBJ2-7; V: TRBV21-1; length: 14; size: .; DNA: TGTGCCAGCAGCAAAGAGAACACAGGGACCGAGCAGTACTTC; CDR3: CASSKENTGTEQYF
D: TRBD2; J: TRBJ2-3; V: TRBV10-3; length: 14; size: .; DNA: TGTGCCATCTCGACTAGCGGCAGCACAGATACGCAGTATTTT; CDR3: CAISTSGSTDTQYF
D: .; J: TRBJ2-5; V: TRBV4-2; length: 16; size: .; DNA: TGTGCCAGCAGCCAAGCTCATATTGGGGGCCTACAGACCCAGTACTTC; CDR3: CASSQAHIGGLQTQYF
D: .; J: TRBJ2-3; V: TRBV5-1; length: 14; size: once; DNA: TGCGCCAGCAGCTTGGGTTCCCCGGTCGATACGCAGTATTTT; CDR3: CASSLGSPVDTQYF
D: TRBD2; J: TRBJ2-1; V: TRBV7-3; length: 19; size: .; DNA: TGTGCCAGCAGCCCCCGATTGGGACTAGCGGGAGTCGAGTACAATGAGCAGTTCTTC; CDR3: CASSPRLGLAGVEYNEQFF
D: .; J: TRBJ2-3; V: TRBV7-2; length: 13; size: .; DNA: TGTGCCAGCAGCTCCCAGGGGGGAGATACGCAGTATTTT; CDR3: CASSSQGGDTQYF
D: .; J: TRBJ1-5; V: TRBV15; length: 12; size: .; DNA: TGTGCCACCAGCAGAGATAGTCAGCCCCAGCATTTT; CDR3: CATSRDSQPQHF
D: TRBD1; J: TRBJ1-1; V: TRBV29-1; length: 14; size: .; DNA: TGCAGCGGTAGGGGACGGACAGGGTCCACTGAAGCTTTCTTT; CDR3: CSGRGRTGSTEAFF